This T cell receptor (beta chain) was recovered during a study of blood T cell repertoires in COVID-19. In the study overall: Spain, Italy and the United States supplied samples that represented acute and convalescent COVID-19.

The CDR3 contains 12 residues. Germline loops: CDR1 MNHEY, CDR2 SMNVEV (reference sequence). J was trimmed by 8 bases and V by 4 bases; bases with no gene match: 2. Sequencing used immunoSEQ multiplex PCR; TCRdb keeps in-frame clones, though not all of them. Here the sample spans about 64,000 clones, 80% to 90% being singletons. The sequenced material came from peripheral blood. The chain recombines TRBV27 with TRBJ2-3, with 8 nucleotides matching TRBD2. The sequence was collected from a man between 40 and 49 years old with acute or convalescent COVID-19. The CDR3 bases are TGTGCCAGCAGTTCGGGGGGGGGTACGCAGTATTTT. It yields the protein CASSSGGGTQYF.